A single sample is the source of the 29 T cell receptor beta chains below, sequenced in a study of OX40 agonist ivuxolimab in advanced cancers. Measured with immunoSEQ multiplex PCR; TCRdb has only the in-frame clones, and not every one. This sample has tens of thousands of clones; roughly 84% occur once, and the top ten carry 12%. The specimen was CD4+ or CD8+ T cells sorted from blood, collected in a trial of the OX40 agonist ivuxolimab. The receptor source for this set is an adult with an advanced solid tumor such as melanoma, head and neck, liver or kidney cancer.

The rearrangement uses TRBV4-2 and TRBJ1-6; unclear D gene. Germline V gene lookup returns CDR1 LGHNA and CDR2 YNFKEQ. This CDR3 is built from 14 residues. Trimming cost V 0 bases and J 11 bases, with 11 bases left between them. DNA for the CDR3: TGTGCCAGCAGCCAAGACCCCTCTGAGACACCCCTCCACTTT. Residues: CASSQDPSETPLHF.

The J gene is TRBJ2-1, the V gene TRBV13; either TRBD1 or TRBD2 may fit D (6 bases each). This CDR3 contains 15 residues. CDR1 is PRHDT and CDR2 is FYEKMQ in the germline V gene (reference sequence). V lost 5 bases and J lost 4, with 15 bases in between. CDR3 in amino acids: CASSPGGQLYNEQFF. In DNA form, the CDR3 reads TGTGCCAGCAGCCCTGGGGGGCAACTATACAATGAGCAGTTCTTC.

The genes are TRBV2 and TRBJ2-1, with 8 bases fitting TRBD2. CDR3 length: 14 residues. J gave up 8 bases and V 1 base, and 4 bases lay outside the gene matches. The V gene's germline CDR1 is SNHLY and CDR2 FYNNEI. For the CDR3, the DNA is TGTGCCAGCAGTGAAGTTAGCGGGATCGATGAGCAGTTCTTC. It is translated as CASSEVSGIDEQFF.

The rearrangement joins TRBV13 to TRBJ1-6, with TRBD1 as a possible D gene (5 bases). V was cut by 5 bases and J by 7 bases, with 18 bases left in between. Germline V CDR1 and CDR2: PRHDT, FYEKMQ (reference sequence). The CDR3 has 16 amino acids. The CDR3 protein is CASSGGTNRKNSPLHF. The CDR3 nucleotides read TGTGCCAGCAGCGGGGGGACTAATCGAAAGAATTCACCCCTCCACTTT.

The CDR3 DNA is TGTGCCAGCAGTTCCACCGTCGGACAGGGCGCCTACGAGCAGTACTTC. The encoded protein is CASSSTVGQGAYEQYF. The chain uses TRBV2 and TRBJ2-7, with 8 bases fitting TRBD1. V shed 5 bases, J shed 2 bases, and the junction held 11 bases outside the gene matches. CDR1 is SNHLY and CDR2 is FYNNEI in the germline V gene. CDR3 size: 16 residues.

This clone appeared a few times. This chain joins TRBV27 and TRBJ2-4; D is unresolved. Germline CDR1 reads MNHEY; CDR2 reads SMNVEV (reference sequence). Trimming pared 4 bases from V and 4 bases from J, leaving 17 bases between. This CDR3 contains 16 residues. The CDR3 is CASSSGRLAGKNIQYF. The CDR3 bases are TGTGCCAGCAGTTCAGGACGCCTGGCAGGAAAAAACATTCAGTACTTC.

The gene calls are TRBV7-9 and TRBJ2-7, with D maybe TRBD1 (6 bases). V lost 9 bases and J lost 0, with 12 bases in between. The CDR3 loop spans 13 amino acids. Germline values: CDR1 SEHNR, CDR2 FQNEAQ (reference sequence). For the CDR3, the DNA is TGTGCCAGTGGTAGGGGGAGCTCCTACGAGCAGTACTTC. This gives the protein CASGRGSSYEQYF.

This clone was observed a few times. The chain has TRBV10-3 and TRBJ2-7; 7 bases align to TRBD2. The CDR3 spans 15 residues. J was trimmed by 7 bases and V by 0 bases; bases with no gene match: 9. Germline-derived CDR1 and CDR2 are ENHRY and SYGVKD. This CDR3 reads CAISESGGMPNEQYF. CDR3 nucleotide sequence: TGTGCCATCAGTGAGTCGGGGGGGATGCCTAATGAGCAGTACTTC.

This clone has a handful of counts. CDR3 coding DNA: TGTGCCAGCAGTCCGGGGGGGGACATGGGCTTCTACGAGCAGTACTTC. Protein product: CASSPGGDMGFYEQYF. V usage is TRBV5-4 and J usage is TRBJ2-7; 8 bases line up with TRBD2. The germline CDR1 and CDR2 sequences are SGHNT and YYREEE (reference sequence). The CDR3 totals 16 residues. V lost 5 bases, J lost 3 bases, and 13 bases stayed unmatched.

This chain joins TRBV6-1 and TRBJ1-2; the D gene is possibly TRBD1 (5 bases). The germline V gene has CDR1 MNHNS and CDR2 SASEGT. V was cut by 4 bases and J by 6 bases, with 15 bases left in between. The CDR3 totals 14 residues. In DNA, the CDR3 is TGTGCCAGCAGTGGGCAGGGAGGTGCGGATGGCTACACCTTC. Translating gives CASSGQGGADGYTF.

This clone was found a few times. V usage is TRBV30 and J usage is TRBJ1-2, with 8 bases matching TRBD1. The CDR3 is made up of 15 amino acids. Germline V lookup: CDR1 GTSNPN, CDR2 SVGIG (reference sequence). Trimming removed 6 bases from V and 4 bases from J; junction bases left unmatched: 13. The CDR3 loop reads CACLALTGAGYGYTF. As DNA, the CDR3 is TGTGCCTGTCTGGCCTTGACAGGGGCTGGCTATGGCTACACCTTC.

V usage is TRBV13 and J usage is TRBJ2-7; TRBD1 matches 7 bases. Germline V gene sequence: CDR1 PRHDT, CDR2 FYEKMQ (reference sequence). The CDR3 consists of 16 residues. V was clipped by 0 bases and J by 1 base; unmatched bases: 6. DNA for the CDR3: TGTGCCAGCAGCTTAGGCGGTGGGGACAGATCCTACGAGCAGTACTTC. Residues: CASSLGGGDRSYEQYF. The whole variable domain, remainder taken from reference TRBV13 and TRBJ2-7, is AAGVIQSPRHLIKEKRETATLKCYPIPRHDTVYWYQQGPGQDPQFLISFYEKMQSDKGSIPDRFSAQQFSDYHSELNMSSLELGDSALYFCASSLGGGDRSYEQYFGPGTRLTVT.

V and J are TRBV7-3 and TRBJ2-3; TRBD2 matches at 10 bases. Germline CDR1 SGHTA, CDR2 FQGTGA. V shed 4 bases and J 4 bases; nucleotides not matched to a gene: 5. The CDR3 runs 15 residues. CDR3 loop: CASSSSGGAADTQYF. The DNA for the CDR3 is TGTGCCAGCAGCTCTAGCGGGGGAGCCGCAGATACGCAGTATTTT.

The V call is TRBV5-1, the J call TRBJ1-6; 7 nucleotides agree with TRBD1. V was pared by 4 bases and J by 2 bases, with 12 bases of the junction left unmatched. Germline CDR1 SGHRS, CDR2 YFSETQ. The CDR3 runs to 18 residues. CDR3: CASSARETGFAYNSPLHF. CDR3 DNA sequence: TGCGCCAGCAGCGCCCGGGAGACAGGGTTCGCCTATAATTCACCCCTCCACTTT.

This clone was seen a few times. In nucleotides, the CDR3 is TGTGCCAGCAGTTTAGACGGCCCGGAGGATGAGCAGTTCTTC. This translates into CASSLDGPEDEQFF. The genes are TRBV28 and TRBJ2-1; maybe TRBD2 (5 bases). This CDR3 is built from 14 residues. Germline V gene data show CDR1 as MDHEN and CDR2 as SYDVKM. V lost 2 bases and J lost 8, with 13 bases in between. Looking up the rest from reference TRBV28 and TRBJ2-1 gives the full variable domain: DVKVTQSSRYLVKRTGEKVFLECVQDMDHENMFWYRQDPGLGLRLIYFSYDVKMKEKGDIPEGYSVSREKKERFSLILESASTNQTSMYLCASSLDGPEDEQFFGPGTRLTVL.

The chain employs TRBV13 and TRBJ1-1; D is undetermined. V was clipped by 0 bases and J by 1 base, with 6 bases between them. The germline CDR1 and CDR2 sequences are PRHDT and FYEKMQ (reference sequence). The CDR3 consists of 14 residues. The CDR3 bases are TGTGCCAGCAGCTTAGGAGGATCGAACACTGAAGCTTTCTTT. This translates into CASSLGGSNTEAFF.

In DNA, the CDR3 is TGTGCCATCAGTGAGGTACAGGGTATGAACACTGAAGCTTTCTTT. Protein product: CAISEVQGMNTEAFF. The chain combines TRBV10-3 with TRBJ1-1; a possible D gene is TRBD1 (6 bases). Trimming removed 2 bases from V and 0 bases from J, with 10 bases in between. Germline loops: CDR1 ENHRY, CDR2 SYGVKD. The CDR3 is 15 residues long.

CDR3 region: CATPVAGGISSTGELFF. The CDR3 DNA reads TGTGCCACTCCGGTAGCGGGGGGGATAAGTAGCACCGGGGAGCTGTTTTTT. V usage is TRBV27 and J usage is TRBJ2-2; the match to TRBD2 covers 11 bases. CDR3 length: 17 residues. The germline V gene encodes CDR1 MNHEY and CDR2 SMNVEV (reference sequence). V lost 10 bases and J lost 4; bases outside the gene matches: 14.

The chain uses TRBV12-5 and TRBJ1-1, with D possibly being TRBD1 (6 bases). The V gene lost 0 bases and the J gene lost 1 base, with 12 bases spanning the gap. The CDR3 has 16 residues. Germline CDR1 LGHNT, CDR2 FRNRAP. This chain's CDR3 is CASGLVLGARNTEAFF. The DNA of the CDR3 is TGTGCTAGTGGTTTGGTACTGGGGGCCCGGAACACTGAAGCTTTCTTT.

The V and J genes are TRBV7-9 and TRBJ2-1; D is perhaps TRBD1 or TRBD2 (5 bases each). This CDR3 is 15 amino acids long. From germline, CDR1 is SEHNR and CDR2 FQNEAQ (reference sequence). Trimming removed 7 bases at V and 0 bases at J, with 13 bases between. Written as DNA, the CDR3 is TGTGCCAGCATTGAACTGGGACCCTCCTACAATGAGCAGTTCTTC. Encoded protein: CASIELGPSYNEQFF.

The chain uses TRBV28 and TRBJ1-1; D is unresolved. Trimming removed 3 bases at V and 6 bases at J, with 5 bases between. From germline, CDR1 is MDHEN and CDR2 SYDVKM. This CDR3 has 11 amino acids. CDR3 amino acids: CASSLGAEAFF. The CDR3 DNA reads TGTGCCAGCAGTTTGGGAGCTGAAGCTTTCTTT. The variable domain in full, completed from reference TRBV28 and TRBJ1-1, reads DVKVTQSSRYLVKRTGEKVFLECVQDMDHENMFWYRQDPGLGLRLIYFSYDVKMKEKGDIPEGYSVSREKKERFSLILESASTNQTSMYLCASSLGAEAFFGQGTRLTVV.

The chain employs TRBV7-4 and TRBJ2-7; D may be TRBD1 (7 bases). Germline V gene lookup returns CDR1 SGHVT and CDR2 SQSDAQ. V gave up 5 bases and J gave up 2 bases, with 13 bases separating them. The CDR3 extends over 14 amino acids. This CDR3 reads CASSHPGGTYEQYF. CDR3 in DNA: TGTGCCAGCAGCCATCCAGGGGGGACCTACGAGCAGTACTTC.

The rearrangement uses TRBV7-9 and TRBJ2-7, with D uncertain. CDR1 and CDR2 (germline): SEHNR, FQNEAQ (reference sequence). V lost 1 base, J lost 5 bases, and 9 bases lay in between. The CDR3 sequence is 13 residues long. CDR3: CASSLEAANEQYF. CDR3 nucleotides: TGTGCCAGCAGCTTAGAGGCGGCAAACGAGCAGTACTTC.

This rearrangement joins TRBV2 to TRBJ1-5, with TRBD1 matching 7 bases. Germline loops: CDR1 SNHLY, CDR2 FYNNEI. With V trimmed by 1 base and J by 2 bases, 8 bases remained unmatched. CDR3 size: 17 residues. CDR3 amino acids: CASSEVWRQGGNQPQHF. As DNA, the CDR3 is TGTGCCAGCAGTGAAGTGTGGAGACAGGGAGGCAATCAGCCCCAGCATTTT. The variable domain in full, with the rest retrieved from reference TRBV2 and TRBJ1-5, is EPEVTQTPSHQVTQMGQEVILRCVPISNHLYFYWYRQILGQKVEFLVSFYNNEISEKSEIFDDQFSVERPDGSNFTLKIRSTKLEDSAMYFCASSEVWRQGGNQPQHFGDGTRLSIL.

The chain joins TRBV7-8 to TRBJ2-5, with a tentative D call TRBD1 (5 bases). V shed 5 bases and J shed 0 bases, with 10 bases lying between them. This CDR3 has 14 residues. The germline CDR1 and CDR2 sequences are SGHVS and FQNEAQ. The CDR3 protein is CASSVDTNQETQYF. CDR3 DNA: TGTGCCAGCAGCGTGGACACAAACCAAGAGACCCAGTACTTC.

The V gene is TRBV28, the J gene TRBJ2-7; TRBD2 agrees at 7 bases. The germline V gene encodes CDR1 MDHEN and CDR2 SYDVKM. With V trimmed by 1 base and J by 7 bases, 7 bases remained unmatched. The CDR3 sequence is 14 residues long. CDR3 nucleotide sequence: TGTGCCAGCAGTTTATCTGGGACTATCGGGGAGCAGTACTTC. Amino acids: CASSLSGTIGEQYF.

The DNA for the CDR3 is TGTGCCAGCAGTCCGCGGGCCCTCTCCCTCTCCTACAATGAGCAGTTCTTC. This sequence encodes CASSPRALSLSYNEQFF. This chain joins TRBV28 and TRBJ2-1; a weak D match, TRBD2 (5 bases). The CDR3 is made up of 17 amino acids. Germline CDR1 is MDHEN and CDR2 is SYDVKM. Trimming removed 5 bases at V and 0 bases at J, with 17 bases between.

This clone was found a few times. This chain joins TRBV5-4 and TRBJ2-7; weak D call: TRBD2 (5 bases). Looked up from germline, CDR1 is SGHNT and CDR2 is YYREEE (reference sequence). The CDR3 loop spans 13 amino acids. The V gene lost 5 bases and the J gene lost 5 bases, with 14 bases spanning the gap. The CDR3 coding sequence is TGTGCCAGCAGATTTACGACCGGGGACGAGCAGTACTTC. It specifies CASRFTTGDEQYF.

The chain recombines TRBV4-1 with TRBJ2-1; 12 bases map to TRBD2. Germline values: CDR1 MGHRA, CDR2 YSYEKL. CDR3 length equals 14 residues. V shed 1 base, J shed 10 bases, and the junction held 2 bases outside the gene matches. The CDR3 coding sequence is TGCGCCAGCAGCCAAGCCGGGACTAGCGGGGAGCAGTTCTTC. Amino acid sequence: CASSQAGTSGEQFF.